This entry is about one T cell receptor beta chain. Its antigen is not yet known. Per-base quality was not reported, and no clone a single base away is much larger than it. The data stem from a study of regulatory T cells in long-lasting Graves disease (dated by TCRdb to the early 2020s). With respect to the entire study: To count as having persistent Graves' disease, a patient had to have received antithyroid drug treatment for over 5 years with TSH receptor autoantibodies remaining persistently positive. Patients with persistent Graves' disease were compared with patients with newly diagnosed Graves' disease using TCR sequencing and RNA sequencing of peripheral blood. The study was registered as a clinical trial and conducted in China. A total of about 35 samples underwent TCR sequencing: about 13 from persistent and roughly 20 from newly diagnosed Graves' disease patients. Antithyroid drugs had been taken for 8.5 to 11 years on average by persistent Graves' disease patients in the clinical cohort. Broad study findings and their caveats: The authors noted that the small sample size was a limitation that may lower accuracy. Persistent disease showed preferential use of TRBV28, TRBJ1-2 and TRBJ2-5, whereas newly diagnosed disease favored TRBV20-1 and TRBJ2-1. Compared with newly diagnosed patients, patients with persistent Graves' disease had lower TCR Shannon entropy and fewer highly expanded clones, which suggests clonal expansion. Persistent patients shared more public clonotypes among themselves (2,741) than newly diagnosed patients did (nearly 1,000). Sequencing and analysis were limited to the TCR beta chain. Peripheral blood alone was examined, since thyroid tissue, which constituted the primary lesion, could not be accessed.

The library was built by means of multiplex PCR. These reads were obtained on an Illumina HiSeq 4000. CDR3 regions were amplified by Arm-PCR with iRepertoire HTBI primers to construct TCR beta libraries. PCR products were gel purified before sequencing. Regarding the original processing steps: Gene usage analysis of CDR3 amino acid clonotypes relied on the approximately 68 TRBV and around 13 TRBJ segments identified across samples. COPE and FqMerger were used to merge the filtered high-quality paired reads into contigs. BLAST was used to align contigs to IMGT TRBV, TRBD and TRBJ reference genes, with CDR3 defined following IMGT. Highly expanded clones were defined as clonotypes with a frequency above 0.1%. Shannon entropy served as the measure of repertoire diversity, while the Gini coefficient captured V-J evenness. Clonotypes shared by more than one individual were considered public. TCRdb trimmed public reads at Q25 via fastp, called clones via MiXCR and kept in-frame beta chains. Every distinct CDR3 protein forms one entry, paired with its most common genes and DNA. Clone size and V and J calls follow TCRdb, not the original study. The sample table contains a few hundred thousand distinct CDR3 sequences; only one count was recorded for around 24% of them. About 27% of the sample is in the top ten clones.

Taken with the paper, the label for time point translates to: persistent/refractory GD, antithyroid drugs over 5 years with positive TRAb. For both TCR sequencing and RNA sequencing, RNA was extracted from PBMCs using TRIzol. The diagnosis of Graves' disease followed American Thyroid Association guidelines. Recruitment of patients was carried out at an endocrinology department in Xi'an, China. Each patient gave approximately 10 milliliters of peripheral blood, collected in an EDTA anticoagulant tube. PBMCs were isolated by Ficoll Paque Plus density gradient separation without further T cell sorting. RNA quality was checked with an Agilent 2100 Bioanalyzer and agarose gel, and concentration with a NanoDrop 2000. Including cysteine and phenylalanine, the CDR3 has 12 amino acids. Only the CDR3 region is kept as DNA, spanning 36 bases read in frame from base 1. V loses 4 bases at its end and J loses 14 bases; junction bases beyond the gene matches: 9. Taken from the germline V gene, the CDR1 and CDR2 loops are MGHDK and SYGVNS.

The receptor comes from a female donor with Graves disease. Sequencing was performed on peripheral blood mononuclear cells (PBMCs), taken when the disease was refractory, from a patient treated with antithyroid drugs. The chain joins TRBV25-1 to TRBJ1-2, with 8 bases matching TRBD1. Read as DNA, the sequence is TGTGCCAGCAGTGGCCTGGACAGGGTGGGGACCTTC. Its coded protein is CASSGLDRVGTF.